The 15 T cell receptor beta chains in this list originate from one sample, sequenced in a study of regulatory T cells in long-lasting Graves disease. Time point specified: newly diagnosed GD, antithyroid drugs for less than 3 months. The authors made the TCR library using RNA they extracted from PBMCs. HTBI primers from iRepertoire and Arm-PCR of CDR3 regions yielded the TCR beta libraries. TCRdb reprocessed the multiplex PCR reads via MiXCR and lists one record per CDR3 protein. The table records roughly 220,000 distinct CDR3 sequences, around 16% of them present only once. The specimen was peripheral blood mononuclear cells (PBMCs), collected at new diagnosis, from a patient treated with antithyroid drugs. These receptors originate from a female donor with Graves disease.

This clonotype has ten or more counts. CDR3 residues: CASSGLAGNEQFF. CDR3 sequence (DNA): TGTGCCAGCAGTGGTCTGGCGGGCAATGAGCAGTTCTTC. The rearrangement joins TRBV6-2 or TRBV6-3 to TRBJ2-1; D possibly corresponds to TRBD2 (5 bases). CDR3 length: 13 amino acids. V was shortened by 5 bases and J by 6 bases, with 11 bases between the two germline ends. Germline CDR1 reads MNHEY; CDR2 reads SVGEGT.

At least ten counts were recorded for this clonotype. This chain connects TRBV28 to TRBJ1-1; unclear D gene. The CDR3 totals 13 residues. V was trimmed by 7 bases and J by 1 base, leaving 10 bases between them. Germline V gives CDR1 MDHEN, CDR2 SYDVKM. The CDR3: CASTKTGNTEAFF. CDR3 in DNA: TGTGCCAGCACCAAAACCGGGAACACTGAAGCTTTCTTT. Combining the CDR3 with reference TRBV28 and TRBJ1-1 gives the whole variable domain DVKVTQSSRYLVKRTGEKVFLECVQDMDHENMFWYRQDPGLGLRLIYFSYDVKMKEKGDIPEGYSVSREKKERFSLILESASTNQTSMYLCASTKTGNTEAFFGQGTRLTVV.

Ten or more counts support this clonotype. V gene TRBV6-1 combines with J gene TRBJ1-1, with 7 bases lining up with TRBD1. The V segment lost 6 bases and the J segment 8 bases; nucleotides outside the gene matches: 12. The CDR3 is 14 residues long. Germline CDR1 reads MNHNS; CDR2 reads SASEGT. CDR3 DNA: TGTGCCAGCAGGCGCATAGACAGGGAATTAGAAGCTTTCTTT. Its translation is CASRRIDRELEAFF.

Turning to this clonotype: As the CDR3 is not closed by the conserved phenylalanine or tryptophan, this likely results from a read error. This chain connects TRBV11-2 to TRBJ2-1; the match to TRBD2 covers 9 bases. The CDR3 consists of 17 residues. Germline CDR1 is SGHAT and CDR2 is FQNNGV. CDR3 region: CASSLVPSGAGFNGQFS. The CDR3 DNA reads TGTGCCAGCAGCTTAGTCCCTAGCGGGGCAGGGTTCAATGGGCAGTTCTCC.

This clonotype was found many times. The CDR3 sequence: CASSPISGNYEQYF. The DNA for the CDR3 is TGTGCCAGCAGCCCCATTAGCGGGAACTACGAGCAGTACTTC. The chain employs TRBV6-2 or TRBV6-3 and TRBJ2-7, with 8 positions matching TRBD2. The CDR3 sequence is 14 residues long. V trimming: 6 bases; J trimming: 3 bases; junction bases outside the gene matches: 7. Germline lookup yields CDR1 MNHEY and CDR2 SVGEGT.

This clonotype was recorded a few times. DNA for the CDR3: TGTGCCAGCAGCTTGACCGGTAGCGGATACAATGAGCAGTTCTTC. The encoded protein is CASSLTGSGYNEQFF. This rearrangement joins TRBV7-2 to TRBJ2-1; D might be TRBD2 (6 bases). Trimming stripped 3 bases from V and 4 bases from J, with 13 bases between. The CDR3 is 15 residues long. Per the germline V gene, CDR1 is SGHTA and CDR2 is FQGNSA.

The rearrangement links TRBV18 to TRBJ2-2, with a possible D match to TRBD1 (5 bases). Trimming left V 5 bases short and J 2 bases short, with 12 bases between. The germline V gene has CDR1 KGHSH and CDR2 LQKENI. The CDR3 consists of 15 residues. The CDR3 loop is CASSAGQGNTGELFF. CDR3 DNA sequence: TGTGCCAGCTCAGCCGGGCAGGGAAACACCGGGGAGCTGTTTTTT.

In DNA form, the CDR3 reads TGTGCCAGCAGCTTAGAAGGATCGAACACTGAAGCTTTCTTT. Residues: CASSLEGSNTEAFF. This sequence joins TRBV7-3 and TRBJ1-1; D not certain. From germline, CDR1 is SGHTA and CDR2 FQGTGA. The CDR3 has 14 amino acids. V dropped 2 bases and J dropped 1 base, with 8 bases sitting between them.

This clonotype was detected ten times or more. CDR3 DNA sequence: TGTGCCAGCAGACTAGACTTCGGGACAGTAGATTACAATGAGCAGTTCTTC. This sequence encodes CASRLDFGTVDYNEQFF. J is TRBJ2-1 and V is TRBV27, with 7 bases lining up with TRBD1. V dropped 6 bases and J dropped 4; count of bases not matched to a gene: 15. This CDR3 is 17 amino acids long. CDR1 is MNHEY and CDR2 is SMNVEV in the germline V gene (reference sequence).

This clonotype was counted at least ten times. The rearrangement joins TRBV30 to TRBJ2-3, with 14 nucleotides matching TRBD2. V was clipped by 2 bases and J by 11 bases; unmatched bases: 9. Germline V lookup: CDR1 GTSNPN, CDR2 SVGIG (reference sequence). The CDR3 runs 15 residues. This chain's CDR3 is CAWSPGTSGSTRQYF. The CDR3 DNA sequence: TGTGCCTGGAGTCCCGGGACTAGCGGGAGCACACGGCAGTATTTT.

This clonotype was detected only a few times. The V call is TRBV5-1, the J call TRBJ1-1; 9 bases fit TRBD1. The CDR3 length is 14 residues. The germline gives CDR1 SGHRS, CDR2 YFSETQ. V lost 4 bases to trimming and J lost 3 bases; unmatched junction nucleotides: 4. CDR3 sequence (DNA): TGCGCCAGCAGCCGGACAGGGGCCTACACTGAAGCTTTCTTT. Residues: CASSRTGAYTEAFF. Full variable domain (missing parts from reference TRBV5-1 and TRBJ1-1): KAGVTQTPRYLIKTRGQQVTLSCSPISGHRSVSWYQQTPGQGLQFLFEYFSETQRNKGNFPGRFSGRQFSNSRSEMNVSTLELGDSALYLCASSRTGAYTEAFFGQGTRLTVV.

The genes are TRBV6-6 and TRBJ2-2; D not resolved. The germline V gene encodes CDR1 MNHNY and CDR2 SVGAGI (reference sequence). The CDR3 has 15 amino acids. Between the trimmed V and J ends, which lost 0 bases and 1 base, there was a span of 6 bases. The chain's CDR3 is CASSYSSRNTGELFF. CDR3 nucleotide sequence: TGTGCCAGCAGTTACTCGAGCAGGAACACCGGGGAGCTGTTTTTT.

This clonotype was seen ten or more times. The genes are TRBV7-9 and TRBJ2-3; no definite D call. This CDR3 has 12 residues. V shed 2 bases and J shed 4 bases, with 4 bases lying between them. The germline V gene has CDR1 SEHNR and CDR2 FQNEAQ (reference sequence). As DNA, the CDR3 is TGTGCCAGCAGCTTAAAAGCAGATACGCAGTATTTT. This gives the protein CASSLKADTQYF.

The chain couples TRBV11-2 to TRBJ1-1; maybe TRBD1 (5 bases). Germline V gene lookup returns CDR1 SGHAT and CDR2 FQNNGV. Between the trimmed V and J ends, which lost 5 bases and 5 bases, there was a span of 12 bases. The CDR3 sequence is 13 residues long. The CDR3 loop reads CASSIDRGTEAFF. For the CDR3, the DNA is TGTGCCAGCAGCATTGACAGAGGTACTGAAGCTTTCTTT.

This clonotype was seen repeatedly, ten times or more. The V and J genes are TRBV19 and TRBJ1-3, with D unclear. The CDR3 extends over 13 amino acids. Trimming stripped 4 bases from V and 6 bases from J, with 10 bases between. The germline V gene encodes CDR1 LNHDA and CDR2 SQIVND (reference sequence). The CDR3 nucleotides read TGTGCCAGTAGTAACGACATGCCAAACACCATATATTTT. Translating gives CASSNDMPNTIYF.